These 5 T cell receptor beta chains originate from one sample sequenced in a study of cytomegalovirus exposure and HLA in healthy donors. 13 Jbeta primers and 60 Vbeta primers were used for the PCR. Profiled with immunoSEQ multiplex PCR; TCRdb holds only in-frame clones, not every one. The data show tens of thousands of clones, approximately 80% seen once. Source material: PBMCs. Source of these receptors: a young man in good health and CMV-seropositive.

The chain is built from TRBV27 and TRBJ2-1; 8 bases line up with TRBD2. CDR1 and CDR2 (germline): MNHEY, SMNVEV (reference sequence). V shed 4 bases, J shed 3 bases, and the junction held 2 bases outside the gene matches. This CDR3 spans 14 amino acids. In nucleotides, the CDR3 is TGTGCCAGCAGTTCTAGCGGGCTCTACAATGAGCAGTTCTTC. As protein: CASSSSGLYNEQFF.

The chain has TRBV5-1 and TRBJ1-2, with 7 bases that match TRBD1. The CDR3 contains 17 residues. Looked up from germline, CDR1 is SGHRS and CDR2 is YFSETQ. The J segment lost 4 bases and the V segment lost 2 bases, leaving 14 bases of the junction unmatched. The CDR3 loop reads CASSFRGNRVGSYGYTF. The CDR3 region has the DNA TGCGCCAGCAGCTTCAGGGGGAACCGGGTGGGGAGCTATGGCTACACCTTC.

This clone was observed once. V and J are TRBV27 and TRBJ1-1; a possible D gene is TRBD1 (6 bases). The CDR3 runs 14 residues. Germline-derived CDR1 and CDR2 are MNHEY and SMNVEV (reference sequence). Trimming took 6 bases from V and 1 from J, leaving 12 bases between them. CDR3 DNA sequence: TGTGCCAGCAGCCCATTGGGACAGAACACTGAAGCTTTCTTT. Translating gives CASSPLGQNTEAFF.

This sequence joins TRBV2 and TRBJ2-2, with TRBD2 matching over 7 bases. The germline gives CDR1 SNHLY, CDR2 FYNNEI. Losses at the gene ends were 5 bases for V and 2 bases for J; bases not matched to a gene: 11. The CDR3 is 17 amino acids. The CDR3 loop is CASSPLRASGNTGELFF. The CDR3 DNA is TGTGCCAGCAGTCCCCTCAGGGCTAGCGGAAACACCGGGGAGCTGTTTTTT. The complete variable domain, with remaining parts taken from reference TRBV2 and TRBJ2-2, reads EPEVTQTPSHQVTQMGQEVILRCVPISNHLYFYWYRQILGQKVEFLVSFYNNEISEKSEIFDDQFSVERPDGSNFTLKIRSTKLEDSAMYFCASSPLRASGNTGELFFGEGSRLTVL.

This clone was seen a few times. J is TRBJ2-1 and V is TRBV18, with 8 positions matching TRBD2. The CDR3 contains 15 residues. Losses at the gene ends were 6 bases for V and 0 bases for J; bases not matched to a gene: 4. Looked up from germline, CDR1 is KGHSH and CDR2 is LQKENI. The CDR3: CASSIGRASYNEQFF. CDR3 DNA: TGTGCCAGCTCCATCGGGAGGGCCTCCTACAATGAGCAGTTCTTC.